Reported below is one T cell receptor (beta chain). No antigen is known for it. The record originates from a study of spatial heterogeneity in lung cancer. Study-level background: The average appearance count of each unique TCR and UMI combination in raw reads was more than 9.5.

Study-level findings and limits: Ubiquitous expanded tumor TCRs surfaced in blood more at resection than they did at follow-up.

This CDR3 has 14 amino acids. Trimming cost V 2 bases and J 1 base, with 7 bases left between them. The germline CDR1 and CDR2 sequences are MNHNY and SVGAGI (reference sequence). Regarding time point: sample taken at primary tumor resection. A total of more than 65 untreated early-stage non-small cell lung cancer patients served as donors. Every TCR cDNA molecule bore its own unique molecular identifier. MiXCR was run by TCRdb on the 5' RACE reads, yielding one entry per CDR3 protein. The sample holds 60,000 or so distinct CDR3 sequences, approximately 6.3% seen once. The receptor was derived from a female donor with early-stage non-small cell lung cancer. Sequencing used PBMCs, obtained at surgery. The V and J genes are TRBV6-6 and TRBJ2-3; no clear D gene. The CDR3 DNA reads TGTGCCAGCAGTTACACCTACGGCACAGATACGCAGTATTTT. This gives the protein CASSYTYGTDTQYF.